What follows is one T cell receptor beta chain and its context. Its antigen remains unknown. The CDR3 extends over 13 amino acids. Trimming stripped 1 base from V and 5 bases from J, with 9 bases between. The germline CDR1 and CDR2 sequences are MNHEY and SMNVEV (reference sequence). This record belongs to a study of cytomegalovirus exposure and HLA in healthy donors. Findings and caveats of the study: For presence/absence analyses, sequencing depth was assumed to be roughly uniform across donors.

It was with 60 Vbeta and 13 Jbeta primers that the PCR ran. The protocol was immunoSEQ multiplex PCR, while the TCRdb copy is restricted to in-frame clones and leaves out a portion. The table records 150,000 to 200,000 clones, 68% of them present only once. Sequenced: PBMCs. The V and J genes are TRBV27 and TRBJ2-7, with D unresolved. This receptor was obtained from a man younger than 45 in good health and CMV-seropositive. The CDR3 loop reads CASSLLSSHEQYF. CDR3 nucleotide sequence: TGTGCCAGCAGTTTATTATCGTCCCACGAGCAGTACTTC.